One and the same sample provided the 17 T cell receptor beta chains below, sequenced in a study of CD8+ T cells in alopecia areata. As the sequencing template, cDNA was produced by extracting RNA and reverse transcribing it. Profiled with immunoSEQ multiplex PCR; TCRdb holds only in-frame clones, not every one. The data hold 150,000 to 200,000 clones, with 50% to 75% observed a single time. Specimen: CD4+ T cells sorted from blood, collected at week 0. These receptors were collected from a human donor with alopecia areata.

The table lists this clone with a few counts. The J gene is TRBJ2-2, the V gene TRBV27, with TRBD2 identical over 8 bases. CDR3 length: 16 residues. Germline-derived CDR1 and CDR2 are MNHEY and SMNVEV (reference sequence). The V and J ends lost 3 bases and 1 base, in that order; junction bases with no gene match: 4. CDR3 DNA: TGTGCCAGCAGTTTGGTAGCGGGGTTGAACACCGGGGAGCTGTTTTTT. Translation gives CASSLVAGLNTGELFF.

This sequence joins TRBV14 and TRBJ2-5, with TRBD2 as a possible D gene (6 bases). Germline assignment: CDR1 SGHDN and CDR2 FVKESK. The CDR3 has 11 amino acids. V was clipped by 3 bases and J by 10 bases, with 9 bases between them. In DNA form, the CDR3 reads TGTGCCAGCAGCCAGCGGGGTGGCCAGTACTTC. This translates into CASSQRGGQYF.

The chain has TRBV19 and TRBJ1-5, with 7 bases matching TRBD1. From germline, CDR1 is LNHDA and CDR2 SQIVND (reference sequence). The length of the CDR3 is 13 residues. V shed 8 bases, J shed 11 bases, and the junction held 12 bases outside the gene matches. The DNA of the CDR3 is TGTGCCAGTGGATACGGACAGGAGAAGGCCCAGCATTTT. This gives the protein CASGYGQEKAQHF.

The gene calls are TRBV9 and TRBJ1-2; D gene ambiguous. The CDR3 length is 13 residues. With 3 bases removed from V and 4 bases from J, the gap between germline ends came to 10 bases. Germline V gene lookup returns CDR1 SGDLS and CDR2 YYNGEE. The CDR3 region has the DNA TGTGCCAGCAGCGCGACCGATGCCTATGGCTACACCTTC. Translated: CASSATDAYGYTF.

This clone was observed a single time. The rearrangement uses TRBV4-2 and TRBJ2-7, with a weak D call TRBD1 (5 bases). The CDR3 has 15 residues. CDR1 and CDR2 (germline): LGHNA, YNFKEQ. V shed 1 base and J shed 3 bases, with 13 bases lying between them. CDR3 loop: CASSQAVQEYYEQYF. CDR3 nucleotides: TGTGCCAGCAGCCAAGCAGTACAGGAGTACTACGAGCAGTACTTC.

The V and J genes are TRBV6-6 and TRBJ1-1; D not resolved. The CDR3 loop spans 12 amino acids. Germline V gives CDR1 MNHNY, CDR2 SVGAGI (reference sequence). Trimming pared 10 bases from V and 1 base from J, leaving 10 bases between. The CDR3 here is CATTRENTEAFF. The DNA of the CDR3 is TGTGCCACCACAAGGGAGAACACTGAAGCTTTCTTT.

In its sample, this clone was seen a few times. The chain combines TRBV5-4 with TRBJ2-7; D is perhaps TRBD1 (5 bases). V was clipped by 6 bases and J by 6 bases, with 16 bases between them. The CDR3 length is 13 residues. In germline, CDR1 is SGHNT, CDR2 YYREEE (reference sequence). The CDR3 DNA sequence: TGTGCCAGCAAAGTCAAGGGGCGTATCGAGCAGTACTTC. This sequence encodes CASKVKGRIEQYF.

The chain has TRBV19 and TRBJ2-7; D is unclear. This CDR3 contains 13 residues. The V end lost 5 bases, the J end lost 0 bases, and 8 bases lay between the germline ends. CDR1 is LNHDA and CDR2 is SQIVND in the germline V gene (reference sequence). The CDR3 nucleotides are TGTGCCAGTAGTGATGCGAGCTCCTACGAGCAGTACTTC. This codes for CASSDASSYEQYF.

The CDR3: CSVDRGLNYGYTF. The CDR3 DNA reads TGCAGCGTTGATAGGGGGCTAAACTATGGCTACACCTTC. The V and J genes are TRBV29-1 and TRBJ1-2; 7 bases fit TRBD1. This CDR3 is 13 amino acids long. Germline CDR1 reads SQVTM; CDR2 reads ANQGSEA. V dropped 3 bases and J dropped 2; count of bases not matched to a gene: 3.

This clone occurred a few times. The CDR3: CASSRDFQETQYF. CDR3 nucleotide sequence: TGTGCCAGCAGCCGGGACTTTCAAGAGACCCAGTACTTC. This chain links TRBV11-1 with TRBJ2-5, with D possibly TRBD2 on 6 matching bases. Germline V gene data show CDR1 as SGHAT and CDR2 as FQDESV (reference sequence). There are 13 residues in the CDR3. Trimming pared 5 bases from V and 2 bases from J, leaving 9 bases between.

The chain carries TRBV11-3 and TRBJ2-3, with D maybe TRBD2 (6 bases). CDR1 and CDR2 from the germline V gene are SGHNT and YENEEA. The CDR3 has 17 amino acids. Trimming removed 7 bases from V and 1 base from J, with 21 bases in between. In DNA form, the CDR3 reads TGTGCCAGCACCACCCGGGCTGGCCCGGGGGGCACAGATACGCAGTATTTT. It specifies CASTTRAGPGGTDTQYF.

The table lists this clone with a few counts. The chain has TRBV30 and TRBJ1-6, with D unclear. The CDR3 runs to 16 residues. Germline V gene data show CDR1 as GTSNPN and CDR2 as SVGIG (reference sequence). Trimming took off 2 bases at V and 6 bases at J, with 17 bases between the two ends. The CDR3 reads CAWSPTPLIFNSPLHF. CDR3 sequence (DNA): TGTGCCTGGAGTCCTACGCCTCTGATATTTAATTCACCCCTCCACTTT.

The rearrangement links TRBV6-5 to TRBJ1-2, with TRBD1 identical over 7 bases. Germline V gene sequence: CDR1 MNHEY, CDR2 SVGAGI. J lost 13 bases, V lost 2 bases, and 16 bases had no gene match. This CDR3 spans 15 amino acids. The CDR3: CASSYTRQGQKVSTF. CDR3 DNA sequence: TGTGCCAGCAGTTACACAAGACAGGGCCAAAAAGTCTCCACCTTC.

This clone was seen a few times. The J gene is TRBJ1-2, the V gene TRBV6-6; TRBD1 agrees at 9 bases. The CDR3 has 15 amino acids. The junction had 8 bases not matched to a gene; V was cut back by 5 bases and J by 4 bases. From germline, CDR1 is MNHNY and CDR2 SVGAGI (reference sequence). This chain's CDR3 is CASSLRGQGTYGYTF. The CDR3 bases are TGTGCCAGCAGTCTACGGGGACAGGGAACCTATGGCTACACCTTC.

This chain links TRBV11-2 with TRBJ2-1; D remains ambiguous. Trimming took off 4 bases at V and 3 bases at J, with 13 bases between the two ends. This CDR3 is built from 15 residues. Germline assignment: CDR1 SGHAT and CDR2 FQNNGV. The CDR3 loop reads CASSSGPFDYNEQFF. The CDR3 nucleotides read TGTGCCAGCAGCTCCGGACCGTTTGACTACAATGAGCAGTTCTTC.

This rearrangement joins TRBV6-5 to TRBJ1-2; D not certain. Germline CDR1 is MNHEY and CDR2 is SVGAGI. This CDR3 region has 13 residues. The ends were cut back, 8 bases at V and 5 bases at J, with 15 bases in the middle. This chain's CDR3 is CASCSTRGYGYTF. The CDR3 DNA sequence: TGTGCCAGCTGCTCGACCCGAGGGTATGGCTACACCTTC.

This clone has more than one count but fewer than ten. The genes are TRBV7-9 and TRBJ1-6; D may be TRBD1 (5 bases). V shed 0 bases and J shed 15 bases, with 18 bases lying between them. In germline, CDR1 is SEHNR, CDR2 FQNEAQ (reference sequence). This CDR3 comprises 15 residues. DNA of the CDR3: TGTGCCAGCAGCTTAGCTCGGGGGGATGCGGAACACCTCCACTTT. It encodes CASSLARGDAEHLHF.